The next 5 T cell receptor beta chains were all read from a single sample in a study of cytomegalovirus exposure and HLA in healthy donors. The PCR used 60 Vbeta and 13 Jbeta primers. Clones were sequenced by immunoSEQ multiplex PCR, and TCRdb holds only the in-frame ones, with some missing. This sample carries 95,000 to 150,000 clones, 65% to 75% of them seen once, and the ten largest clones take 3% to 5%. Sequencing input: PBMCs. These receptor sequences come from a man between 40 and 49 years old in good health and CMV-seropositive.

J is TRBJ1-2 and V is TRBV6-1; D uncertain. V was shortened by 2 bases and J by 4 bases, with 5 bases between the two germline ends. The CDR3 contains 12 residues. Germline V lookup: CDR1 MNHNS, CDR2 SASEGT. DNA for the CDR3: TGTGCCAGCAGTGAATCGGTCTATGGCTACACCTTC. Residues: CASSESVYGYTF.

In its sample, this clone was seen once. The chain links TRBV4-3 to TRBJ2-1; 8 bases are a match to TRBD2. Germline V gene data show CDR1 as LGHNA and CDR2 as YSLEER. CDR3 size: 15 residues. Unmatched junction bases numbered 7, after V lost 2 bases and J lost 7 bases. In nucleotides, the CDR3 is TGCGCCAGCAGCCAAAACCCGAGCGGGAGTAATGAGCAGTTCTTC. It specifies CASSQNPSGSNEQFF.

The rearrangement uses TRBV7-6 and TRBJ2-1, with D maybe TRBD1 (6 bases). CDR3 length: 16 amino acids. Between the trimmed V and J ends, which lost 1 base and 0 bases, there was a span of 10 bases. Per the germline V gene, CDR1 is SGHVS and CDR2 is FNYEAQ. CDR3 region: CASSLVGGSSYNEQFF. The CDR3 DNA reads as TGTGCCAGCAGCTTAGTTGGGGGCAGCTCCTACAATGAGCAGTTCTTC.

This chain connects TRBV7-8 to TRBJ1-5; 8 nucleotides align to TRBD1. CDR1 is SGHVS, CDR2 FQNEAQ, per germline. The trim removed 4 bases at V and 6 bases at J, leaving 20 bases unmatched. CDR3 length: 19 amino acids. DNA of the CDR3: TGTGCCAGCAGCTCCACGTGGTGGGTGTCAGGGGGCGTAGGTCAGCCCCAGCATTTT. Residues: CASSSTWWVSGGVGQPQHF.

V is TRBV5-1 and J is TRBJ2-5; D possibly corresponds to TRBD2 (7 bases). The CDR3 is 13 amino acids. The germline V and J ends were trimmed by 6 bases and 2 bases, with 11 bases remaining between them. The germline CDR1 and CDR2 sequences are SGHRS and YFSETQ. CDR3 in DNA: TGCGCCAGCACTAGGGGGGGACAAGAGACCCAGTACTTC. Its translation is CASTRGGQETQYF.